This TCR beta chain was identified during a study of cytomegalovirus exposure and HLA in healthy donors. Overall study results and limits: Sequencing depth roughly uniform across donors was assumed in presence/absence analyses.

The CDR3 has 14 residues. The germline V gene encodes CDR1 ENHRY and CDR2 SYGVKD. Germline trimming cut 10 bases from V and 3 bases from J; bases unmatched to any gene: 8. PCR primers comprised 60 Vbeta and 13 Jbeta primers. Some clones are missing from TCRdb's copy, which holds only in-frame ones; the method was immunoSEQ multiplex PCR. This table holds approximately 270,000 clones, 75% to 90% found once. Comment on this clone: Antigen specificity is unknown.

All the people who gave samples were healthy bone marrow donors. The sample was PBMCs. This sequence joins TRBV10-3 and TRBJ2-1; 8 bases are shared with TRBD1. The sequence came from a girl aged 2-10 years in good health and CMV-seronegative. The CDR3 DNA follows: TGTGCCACGACAGGGGCCCCCCTCTACAATGAGCAGTTCTTC. Protein: CATTGAPLYNEQFF.